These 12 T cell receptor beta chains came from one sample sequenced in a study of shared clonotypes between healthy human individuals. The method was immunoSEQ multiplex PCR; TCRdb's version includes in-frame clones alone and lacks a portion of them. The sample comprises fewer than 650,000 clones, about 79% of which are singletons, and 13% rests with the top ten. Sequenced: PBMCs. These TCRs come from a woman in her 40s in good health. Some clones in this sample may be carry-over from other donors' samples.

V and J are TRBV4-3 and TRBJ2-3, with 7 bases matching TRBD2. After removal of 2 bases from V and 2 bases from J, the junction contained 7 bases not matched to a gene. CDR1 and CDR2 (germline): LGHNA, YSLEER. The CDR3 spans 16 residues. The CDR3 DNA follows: TGCGCCAGCAGCCAACAGACTAGCCCATTCACAGATACGCAGTATTTT. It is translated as CASSQQTSPFTDTQYF.

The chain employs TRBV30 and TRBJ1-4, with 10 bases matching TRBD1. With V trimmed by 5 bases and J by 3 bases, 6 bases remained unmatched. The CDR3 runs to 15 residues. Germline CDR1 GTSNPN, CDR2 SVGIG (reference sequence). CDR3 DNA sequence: TGTGCCTGGGCCGATGGGACAGGGGCTAATGAAAAACTGTTTTTT. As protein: CAWADGTGANEKLFF.

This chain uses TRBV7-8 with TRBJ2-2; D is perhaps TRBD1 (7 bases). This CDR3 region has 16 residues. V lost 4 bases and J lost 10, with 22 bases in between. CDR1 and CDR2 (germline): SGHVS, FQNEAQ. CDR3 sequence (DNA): TGTGCCAGCAGCTCCTCAGGGGGGACTCGTGCGGCGGAGCTGTTTTTT. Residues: CASSSSGGTRAAELFF.

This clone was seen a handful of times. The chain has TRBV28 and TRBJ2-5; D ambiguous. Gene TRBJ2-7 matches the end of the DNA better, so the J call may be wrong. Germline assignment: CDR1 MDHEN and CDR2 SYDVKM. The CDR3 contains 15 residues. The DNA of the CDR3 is TGTGCCAGCAGTTTTAAGGGCAGGAGCTCCTACGAGCAGTACTTC. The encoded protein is CASSFKGRSSYEQYF.

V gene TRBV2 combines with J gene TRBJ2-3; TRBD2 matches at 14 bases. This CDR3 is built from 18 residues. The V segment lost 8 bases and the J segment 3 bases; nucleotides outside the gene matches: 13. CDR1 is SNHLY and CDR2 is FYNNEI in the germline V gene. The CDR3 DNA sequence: TGTGCCAGCTTAAACCCGGGACTAGCGGGAGCTGGGACAGATACGCAGTATTTT. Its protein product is CASLNPGLAGAGTDTQYF.

The CDR3 sequence: CASSYGLAGVGNGELFF. Written as DNA, the CDR3 is TGTGCCAGCAGTTACGGACTAGCGGGAGTGGGGAACGGGGAGCTGTTTTTT. This chain uses TRBV28 with TRBJ2-2; 13 bases fit TRBD2. With 4 bases clipped from V and 7 bases from J, the junction kept 9 bases outside the gene matches. CDR3 size: 17 residues. The germline V gene has CDR1 MDHEN and CDR2 SYDVKM.

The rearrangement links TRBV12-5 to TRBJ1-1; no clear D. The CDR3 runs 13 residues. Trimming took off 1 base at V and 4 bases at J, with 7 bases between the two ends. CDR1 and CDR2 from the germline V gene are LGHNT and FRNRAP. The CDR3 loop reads CASGLGVRTEAFF. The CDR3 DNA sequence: TGTGCTAGTGGTTTGGGGGTTCGCACTGAAGCTTTCTTT.

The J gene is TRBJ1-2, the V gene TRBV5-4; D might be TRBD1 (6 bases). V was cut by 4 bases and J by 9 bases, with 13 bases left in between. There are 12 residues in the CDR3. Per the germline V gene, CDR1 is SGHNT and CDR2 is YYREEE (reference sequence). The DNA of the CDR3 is TGTGCCAGCAGCCGGCCGACAGGAAGCTACACCTTC. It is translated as CASSRPTGSYTF.

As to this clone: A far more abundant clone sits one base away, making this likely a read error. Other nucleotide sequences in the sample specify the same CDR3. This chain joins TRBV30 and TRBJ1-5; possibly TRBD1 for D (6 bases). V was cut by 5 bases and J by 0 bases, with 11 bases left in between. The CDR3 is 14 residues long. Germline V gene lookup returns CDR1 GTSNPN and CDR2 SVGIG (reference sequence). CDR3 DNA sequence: TGTGCCTGGCCCCCGGGACATAGCAATCAGCCCCAGCATTTT. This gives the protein CAWPPGHSNQPQHF.

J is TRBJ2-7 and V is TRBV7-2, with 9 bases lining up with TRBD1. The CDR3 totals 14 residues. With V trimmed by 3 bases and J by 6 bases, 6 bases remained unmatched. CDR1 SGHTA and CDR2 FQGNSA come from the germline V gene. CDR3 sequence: CASSFGGQGPEQYF. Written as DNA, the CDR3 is TGTGCCAGCAGCTTTGGGGGACAGGGACCCGAGCAGTACTTC.

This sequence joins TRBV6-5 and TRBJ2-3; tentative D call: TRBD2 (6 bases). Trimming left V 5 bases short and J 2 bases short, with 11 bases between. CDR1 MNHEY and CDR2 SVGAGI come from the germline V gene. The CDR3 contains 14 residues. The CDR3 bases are TGTGCCAGCAGTCCGGGACTCAACACAGATACGCAGTATTTT. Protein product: CASSPGLNTDTQYF.

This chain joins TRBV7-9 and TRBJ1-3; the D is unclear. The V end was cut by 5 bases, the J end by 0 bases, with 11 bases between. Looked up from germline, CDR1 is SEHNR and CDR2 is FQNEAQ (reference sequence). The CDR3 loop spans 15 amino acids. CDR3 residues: CASSRRQVSGNTIYF. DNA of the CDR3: TGTGCCAGCAGCCGCAGGCAGGTCTCTGGAAACACCATATATTTT.